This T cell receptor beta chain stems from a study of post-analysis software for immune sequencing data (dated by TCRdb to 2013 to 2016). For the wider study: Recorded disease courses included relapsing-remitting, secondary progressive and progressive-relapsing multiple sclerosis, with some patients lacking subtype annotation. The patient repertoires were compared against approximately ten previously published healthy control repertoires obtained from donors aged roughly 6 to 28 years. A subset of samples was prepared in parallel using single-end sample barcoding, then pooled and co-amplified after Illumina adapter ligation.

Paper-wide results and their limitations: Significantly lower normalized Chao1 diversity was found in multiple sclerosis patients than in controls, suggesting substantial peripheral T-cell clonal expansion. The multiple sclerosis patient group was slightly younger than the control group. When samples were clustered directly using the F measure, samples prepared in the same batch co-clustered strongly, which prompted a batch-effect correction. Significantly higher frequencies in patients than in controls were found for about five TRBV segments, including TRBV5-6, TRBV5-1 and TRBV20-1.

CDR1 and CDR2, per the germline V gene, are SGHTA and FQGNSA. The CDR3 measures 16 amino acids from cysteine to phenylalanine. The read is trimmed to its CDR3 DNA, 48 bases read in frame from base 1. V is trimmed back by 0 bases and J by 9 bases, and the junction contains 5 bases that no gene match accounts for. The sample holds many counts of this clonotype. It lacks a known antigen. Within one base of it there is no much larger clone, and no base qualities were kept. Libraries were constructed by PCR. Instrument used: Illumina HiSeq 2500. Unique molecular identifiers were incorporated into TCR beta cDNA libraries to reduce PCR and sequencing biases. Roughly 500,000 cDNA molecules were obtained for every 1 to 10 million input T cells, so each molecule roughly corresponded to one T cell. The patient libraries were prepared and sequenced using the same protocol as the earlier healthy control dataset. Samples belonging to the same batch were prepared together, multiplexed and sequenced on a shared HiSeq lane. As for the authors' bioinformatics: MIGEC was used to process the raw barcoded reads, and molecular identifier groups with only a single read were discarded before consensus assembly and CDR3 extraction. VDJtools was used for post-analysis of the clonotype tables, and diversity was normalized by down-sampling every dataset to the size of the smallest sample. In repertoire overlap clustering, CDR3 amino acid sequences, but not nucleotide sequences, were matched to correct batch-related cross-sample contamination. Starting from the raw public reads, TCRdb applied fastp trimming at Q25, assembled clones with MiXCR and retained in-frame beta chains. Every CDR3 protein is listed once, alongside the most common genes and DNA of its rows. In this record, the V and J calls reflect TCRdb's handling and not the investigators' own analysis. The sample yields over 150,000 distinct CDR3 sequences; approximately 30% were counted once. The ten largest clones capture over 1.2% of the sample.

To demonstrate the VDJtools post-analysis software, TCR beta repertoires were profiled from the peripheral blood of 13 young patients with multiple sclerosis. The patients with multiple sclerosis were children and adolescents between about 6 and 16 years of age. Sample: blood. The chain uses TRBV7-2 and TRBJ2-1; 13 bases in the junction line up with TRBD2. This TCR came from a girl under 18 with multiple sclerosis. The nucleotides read TGTGCCAGCAGCTTAGCCGGACTAGCGGGAGCTATTGAGCAGTTCTTC. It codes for CASSLAGLAGAIEQFF.